The 18 T cell receptor beta chains given below trace back to one sample, sequenced in a study of cytomegalovirus exposure and HLA in healthy donors. 60 Vbeta and 13 Jbeta primers were used in PCR. The method was immunoSEQ multiplex PCR; TCRdb's version includes in-frame clones alone and lacks a portion of them. The sample consists of 95,000 to 150,000 clones, 77% of them appearing once. Input material: PBMCs. Receptors originate from a human donor in good health.

This clone was recorded a few times. This sequence joins TRBV9 and TRBJ2-2; 15 bases align to TRBD2. Germline values: CDR1 SGDLS, CDR2 YYNGEE. The CDR3 length is 17 residues. V was pared by 4 bases and J by 4 bases, with 5 bases of the junction left unmatched. CDR3 sequence reads: CASSSRTSGRATGELFF. The CDR3 nucleotides are TGTGCCAGCAGCTCCCGGACTAGCGGGAGGGCCACCGGGGAGCTGTTTTTT.

The CDR3 region has the DNA TGTGCCAGCAGGACACTAGCGGGAGTCAACGAGCAGTACTTC. It translates to CASRTLAGVNEQYF. V gene TRBV27 combines with J gene TRBJ2-7; 11 bases map to TRBD2. Germline loops: CDR1 MNHEY, CDR2 SMNVEV (reference sequence). J lost 5 bases, V lost 6 bases, and 6 bases had no gene match. The CDR3 contains 14 residues.

This chain connects TRBV11-2 to TRBJ2-6; 12 nucleotides match TRBD1. Germline V lookup: CDR1 SGHAT, CDR2 FQNNGV. This CDR3 has 17 residues. Trimming cost V 5 bases and J 2 bases; bases outside gene matches: 4. The CDR3 region is CASSQGQGAPGANVLTF. The CDR3 coding sequence is TGTGCCAGCAGCCAGGGACAGGGGGCGCCTGGGGCCAACGTCCTGACTTTC.

The chain combines TRBV30 with TRBJ2-5; TRBD2 matches 11 bases. V lost 2 bases, J lost 2 bases, and 4 bases stayed unmatched. The CDR3 runs to 15 residues. Germline V CDR1 and CDR2: GTSNPN, SVGIG (reference sequence). DNA of the CDR3: TGTGCCTGGAGTAGGCCTAGCGGGAGGCAAGAGACCCAGTACTTC. It encodes CAWSRPSGRQETQYF.

The rearrangement uses TRBV27 and TRBJ2-7, with TRBD2 matching 14 bases. J gave up 6 bases and V 6 bases, and 22 bases lay outside the gene matches. The CDR3 extends over 20 amino acids. Germline CDR1 is MNHEY and CDR2 is SMNVEV (reference sequence). CDR3 region: CASSLDAGGTSGSWFREQYF. CDR3 DNA: TGTGCCAGCAGCCTCGACGCCGGAGGGACTAGCGGGAGTTGGTTCCGCGAGCAGTACTTC.

CDR3 loop: CASSGGGTGAYEQYF. The CDR3 DNA sequence: TGTGCCAGCAGTGGGGGGGGGACAGGGGCCTACGAGCAGTACTTC. The chain is built from TRBV6-1 and TRBJ2-7; 10 positions agree with TRBD1. The CDR3 loop spans 15 amino acids. Germline V gene lookup returns CDR1 MNHNS and CDR2 SASEGT. The trim removed 4 bases at V and 2 bases at J, leaving 5 bases unmatched.

For this clone: One junction end disagrees with the germline gene, perhaps due to a read error. Other nucleotide sequences from this sample produce the same CDR3. The CDR3 nucleotides are TGCGCCAGCAGCTTCACCACATCTAACTACGGCTACACCTTC. Translation: CASSFTTSNYGYTF. This rearrangement joins TRBV5-1 to TRBJ1-2; D call uncertain. CDR3 length: 14 residues. Germline V gene lookup returns CDR1 SGHRS and CDR2 YFSETQ.

The rearrangement links TRBV9 to TRBJ2-5; 9 bases match TRBD2. Trimming at V came to 0 bases and at J to 5 bases, leaving 5 bases not matched to a gene. Per germline, CDR1 SGDLS and CDR2 YYNGEE. This CDR3 has 15 amino acids. The CDR3 bases are TGTGCCAGCAGCGTAGGGGCTAGCGGGGATGAGACCCAGTACTTC. Encoded protein: CASSVGASGDETQYF.

The V gene is TRBV4-1, the J gene TRBJ1-2; D is possibly TRBD1 (6 bases). CDR3 size: 13 residues. Germline CDR1 reads MGHRA; CDR2 reads YSYEKL. V was shortened by 4 bases and J by 5 bases, with 11 bases between the two germline ends. CDR3 DNA: TGCGCCAGCAGCCTAGGGGGTGGTTATGGCTACACCTTC. Amino acid sequence: CASSLGGGYGYTF.

The chain joins TRBV28 to TRBJ2-6; 13 nucleotides match TRBD2. Unmatched junction bases numbered 5, after V lost 5 bases and J lost 1 base. The CDR3 is 18 residues long. The germline CDR1 and CDR2 sequences are MDHEN and SYDVKM. The CDR3 bases are TGTGCCAGCAGTCCGGGACTAGCGGGGAGGTCTGGGGCCAACGTCCTGACTTTC. This encodes CASSPGLAGRSGANVLTF.

The chain carries TRBV18 and TRBJ2-1; 13 bases align to TRBD2. With V trimmed by 0 bases and J by 10 bases, 0 bases remained unmatched. Per germline, CDR1 KGHSH and CDR2 LQKENI. The CDR3 consists of 14 residues. Here the CDR3 DNA reads TGTGCCAGCTCACCACCGGGACTAGCGGGAGAGCAGTTCTTC. Residues: CASSPPGLAGEQFF.

V gene TRBV7-3 combines with J gene TRBJ2-1; D possibly corresponds to TRBD2 (7 bases). CDR3 length: 13 amino acids. The V end was cut by 3 bases, the J end by 9 bases, with 12 bases between. Germline V gene lookup returns CDR1 SGHTA and CDR2 FQGTGA. The DNA for the CDR3 is TGTGCCAGCAGCTTGGGGGGGCTGAGTGAGCAGTTCTTC. This encodes CASSLGGLSEQFF. The variable domain in full, completed from reference TRBV7-3 and TRBJ2-1, reads GAGVSQTPSNKVTEKGKYVELRCDPISGHTALYWYRQSLGQGPEFLIYFQGTGAADDSGLPNDRFFAVRPEGSVSTLKIQRTERGDSAVYLCASSLGGLSEQFFGPGTRLTVL.

The chain carries TRBV9 and TRBJ2-3; TRBD1 matches 8 bases. Germline CDR1 is SGDLS and CDR2 is YYNGEE. The CDR3 is made up of 15 amino acids. V lost 3 bases and J lost 2; bases outside the gene matches: 5. DNA of the CDR3: TGTGCCAGCAGCGCCCGGGACAGGTTCACAGATACGCAGTATTTT. Residues: CASSARDRFTDTQYF.

The rearrangement joins TRBV7-2 to TRBJ2-3, with 7 bases lining up with TRBD2. This CDR3 spans 13 amino acids. Trimming at V came to 1 base and at J to 13 bases, leaving 8 bases not matched to a gene. The germline CDR1 and CDR2 sequences are SGHTA and FQGNSA. Here the CDR3 reads CASSLELAENEYF. CDR3 bases: TGTGCCAGCAGCTTAGAGCTAGCGGAGAACGAGTATTTT.

On this clone: A read error may account for a junction end that differs from germline. This sample also contains other DNA sequences that code for the same CDR3. This chain links TRBV18 with TRBJ1-1; D unclear. The CDR3 length is 12 residues. The germline V gene has CDR1 KGHSH and CDR2 LQKENI. CDR3 amino acids: CASSAGNTEAFF. In DNA form, the CDR3 reads TGTGCCAGCTCGGCGGGGAACACTGAAGCCTTCTTT.

The chain joins TRBV28 to TRBJ2-5, with 7 positions matching TRBD2. V was clipped by 6 bases and J by 3 bases; unmatched bases: 1. The CDR3 totals 12 residues. Looked up from germline, CDR1 is MDHEN and CDR2 is SYDVKM. CDR3 protein: CASRRGKETQYF. The CDR3, as DNA: TGTGCCAGCAGGCGGGGGAAAGAGACCCAGTACTTC.

The chain carries TRBV19 and TRBJ1-3; 7 bases match TRBD1. V trimming: 6 bases; J trimming: 0 bases; junction bases outside the gene matches: 8. The CDR3 sequence is 16 residues long. The V gene's germline CDR1 is LNHDA and CDR2 SQIVND (reference sequence). The DNA for the CDR3 is TGTGCCAGTAGAACGGGACAGCCGAGCTCTGGAAACACCATATATTTT. Encoded protein: CASRTGQPSSGNTIYF.

The V and J genes are TRBV18 and TRBJ2-5; TRBD2 matches at 7 bases. This CDR3 has 13 amino acids. CDR1 KGHSH and CDR2 LQKENI come from the germline V gene. The V gene end was trimmed by 5 bases and the J gene end by 5 bases; junction bases not matched to a gene: 5. The DNA of the CDR3 is TGTGCCAGCTCAGCGCCCGGGGGGGAGACCCAGTACTTC. Its translation is CASSAPGGETQYF.